One and the same sample provided the 17 T cell receptor beta chains below, sequenced in a study of control samples from healthy donors and cancer patients. Measured with immunoSEQ multiplex PCR; TCRdb has only the in-frame clones, and not every one. The table records under 200,000 clones, 88% of them present only once. Sequencing was performed on blood. The receptors were gathered from a woman in her 30s in good health.

The chain joins TRBV5-6 to TRBJ2-7; TRBD1 matches at 9 bases. CDR3 length equals 14 residues. CDR1 is SGHDT and CDR2 is YYEEEE in the germline V gene. The J segment lost 6 bases and the V segment lost 3 bases, leaving 7 bases of the junction unmatched. CDR3 sequence (DNA): TGTGCCAGCAGCTCCGCCGGGACAGGGATCGAGCAGTACGTC. It specifies CASSSAGTGIEQYV.

This clone appeared once. The rearrangement joins TRBV19 to TRBJ1-1; D uncertain. Deletions cut 2 bases from V and 4 bases from J, with 2 bases between. This CDR3 is built from 11 residues. Germline values: CDR1 LNHDA, CDR2 SQIVND (reference sequence). The CDR3 DNA reads TGTGCCAGTAGTATAACCACTGAAGCTTTCTTT. This gives the protein CASSITTEAFF.

The chain links TRBV5-1 to TRBJ1-5, with D maybe TRBD1 (6 bases). The V and J ends lost 0 bases and 6 bases respectively, with 28 bases between them. Looked up from germline, CDR1 is SGHRS and CDR2 is YFSETQ. The CDR3 extends over 20 amino acids. DNA for the CDR3: TGCGCCAGCAGCTTGGTCCATTCCGGGGCTTGTCAGGGGTTTGTTCAGCCCCAGCATTTT. Its protein product is CASSLVHSGACQGFVQPQHF.

The CDR3 reads CASSRGGAQYF. CDR3 coding DNA: TGTGCCAGCAGTCGAGGAGGTGCGCAGTATTTT. The gene calls are TRBV12-3 or TRBV12-4 and TRBJ2-3, with TRBD2 as a possible D gene (5 bases). The CDR3 totals 11 residues. V was clipped by 5 bases and J by 10 bases, with 10 bases between them.

At least ten counts were recorded for this clone. The V call is TRBV2, the J call TRBJ1-2; no reliable D call. The CDR3 is 14 amino acids. The germline CDR1 and CDR2 sequences are SNHLY and FYNNEI. V gave up 4 bases and J gave up 4 bases, with 13 bases separating them. CDR3 in amino acids: CASSGSKLLYGYTF. The CDR3 nucleotides are TGTGCCAGCAGTGGAAGCAAACTACTCTATGGCTACACCTTC.

The rearrangement joins TRBV3-1 (or the pseudogene TRBV3-2) to TRBJ2-5, with 13 positions matching TRBD2. The CDR3 spans 16 residues. Trimming cost V 5 bases and J 2 bases; bases outside gene matches: 5. Germline CDR1 reads LGHDT; CDR2 reads YNNKEL (reference sequence). DNA of the CDR3: TGTGCCAGCAGCGGTCAACTAGCGGGGGGGCAAGAGACCCAGTACTTC. Protein sequence: CASSGQLAGGQETQYF.

The chain couples TRBV5-6 to TRBJ2-7; D gene ambiguous. V was trimmed by 4 bases and J by 0 bases, leaving 11 bases between them. Germline values: CDR1 SGHDT, CDR2 YYEEEE. The CDR3 loop spans 14 amino acids. The CDR3, as DNA: TGTGCCAGCAGCCGTGACCCTAGCTCCTACGAGCAGTACTTC. This sequence encodes CASSRDPSSYEQYF.

V is TRBV4-1 and J is TRBJ2-3; no clear D gene. Germline loops: CDR1 MGHRA, CDR2 YSYEKL. The V and J ends lost 1 base and 2 bases respectively, with 4 bases between them. The CDR3 runs 13 residues. The DNA for the CDR3 is TGCGCCAGCAGCCAAGGAGTCACAGATACGCAGTATTTT. It specifies CASSQGVTDTQYF.

This clone showed up just once. V usage is TRBV19 and J usage is TRBJ2-7; tentative D call: TRBD2 (5 bases). This CDR3 contains 13 residues. Germline assignment: CDR1 LNHDA and CDR2 SQIVND (reference sequence). The CDR3 loop is CAGSDSHSYEQYV. The CDR3 nucleotides are TGTGCCGGTAGCGACTCCCACTCCTACGAGCAGTACGTC.

This clone came up once. The chain links TRBV4-1 to TRBJ2-3, with 9 bases that match TRBD2. Germline V gene sequence: CDR1 MGHRA, CDR2 YSYEKL. The trim removed 7 bases at V and 3 bases at J, leaving 5 bases unmatched. The CDR3 sequence is 14 residues long. CDR3 sequence: CASKRGGATDTQYF. DNA for the CDR3: TGCGCCAGCAAGCGCGGGGGGGCAACAGATACGCAGTATTTT.

The J gene is TRBJ2-3, the V gene TRBV2, with 7 bases aligning to TRBD1. V was pared by 6 bases and J by 6 bases, with 3 bases of the junction left unmatched. The CDR3 spans 12 residues. Germline CDR1 and CDR2: SNHLY and FYNNEI. Written as DNA, the CDR3 is TGTGCCAGCAGCTCCAGGGGGGATACGCAGTATTTT. Protein sequence: CASSSRGDTQYF.

The chain employs TRBV12-3 or TRBV12-4 and TRBJ1-6, with 12 bases identical to TRBD1. The V gene end was trimmed by 7 bases and the J gene end by 10 bases; junction bases not matched to a gene: 2. The CDR3 runs to 13 residues. CDR3 region: CASTGTGGSPLHF. The CDR3 DNA is TGTGCCAGCACAGGGACAGGGGGCTCACCCCTCCACTTT.

The CDR3 region has the DNA TGTGCCAGCAGCGGGGACAGGTCCCCAGATACGCAGTATTTT. It codes for CASSGDRSPDTQYF. The V call is TRBV6-5, the J call TRBJ2-3; 8 nucleotides match TRBD1. CDR3 length: 14 residues. Germline trimming cut 6 bases from V and 4 bases from J; bases unmatched to any gene: 6. Germline V gene sequence: CDR1 MNHEY, CDR2 SVGAGI.

This clone was counted a few times. The chain employs TRBV5-8 and TRBJ2-2; no clear D gene. The CDR3 runs to 15 residues. Germline values: CDR1 SGHTS, CDR2 YDEGEE. Trimming cost V 0 bases and J 0 bases, with 6 bases left between them. This chain's CDR3 is CASSLGLANTGELFF. CDR3 bases: TGTGCCAGCAGCTTGGGGCTGGCGAACACCGGGGAGCTGTTTTTT. Looking up the rest from reference TRBV5-8 and TRBJ2-2 gives the full variable domain: EAGVTQSPTHLIKTRGQQATLRCSPISGHTSVYWYQQALGLGLQFLLWYDEGEERNRGNFPPRFSGRQFPNYSSELNVNALELEDSALYLCASSLGLANTGELFFGEGSRLTVL.

The chain couples TRBV4-1 to TRBJ2-7; a weak D match, TRBD2 (6 bases). V shed 4 bases and J shed 3 bases, with 16 bases lying between them. CDR3 length equals 15 residues. CDR1 and CDR2 from the germline V gene are MGHRA and YSYEKL. CDR3 protein: CASSLGAGLLYEQYF. CDR3 in DNA: TGCGCCAGCAGCCTTGGGGCGGGACTCCTCTACGAGCAGTACTTC.

This clone has only a few counts. This chain joins TRBV2 and TRBJ1-1; D is uncertain. Looked up from germline, CDR1 is SNHLY and CDR2 is FYNNEI. The CDR3 is 14 residues long. Trimming cost V 6 bases and J 0 bases, with 11 bases left between them. CDR3 amino acids: CASRDGGLNTEAFF. In nucleotides, the CDR3 is TGTGCCAGCAGGGATGGTGGGCTGAACACTGAAGCTTTCTTT.

CDR3 in DNA: TGTGCCACCAGCAGGCAGTGGGGTAATTCACCCCTCCACTTT. Translation gives CATSRQWGNSPLHF. This chain links TRBV15 with TRBJ1-6; D is uncertain. The germline gives CDR1 LNHNV, CDR2 YYDKDF (reference sequence). Trimming removed 3 bases at V and 6 bases at J, with 9 bases between. This CDR3 comprises 14 residues.